This record covers a single T cell receptor beta chain. The CDR3 is 15 amino acids. CDR1 and CDR2 from the germline V gene are SGHTA and FQGNSA. V was clipped by 2 bases and J by 2 bases; unmatched bases: 3. These data belong to a study of blood T cell repertoires in COVID-19. Overall study context: Samples of COVID-19 (acute and convalescent) were obtained from the United States, Italy and Spain. Sources were T cells, B-cell-depleted T cells, or PBMCs; the material itself was cDNA or gDNA.

Methods used by the authors: Amplification with reference gene primers provided the estimates of nucleated cell counts. Data came from immunoSEQ multiplex PCR; TCRdb stores just in-frame clones and leaves some out. V, J and clone size derive from that table, while D and trimming were established from the DNA sequence. The sample records 45,000 to 75,000 clones, 85% to 90% being singletons. The sequencing sample was made of peripheral blood. The chain uses TRBV7-2 and TRBJ2-7, with 10 nucleotides matching TRBD2. The clonotype comes from a man aged 60 to 69 with acute or convalescent COVID-19. The CDR3 coding sequence is TGTGCCAGCAGCTTACAAGCGGGAGGGCCCTACGAGCAGTACTTC. Its protein product is CASSLQAGGPYEQYF.